The rows below give T cell receptor beta chains drawn from one sample of a study of T cells in Graves' hyperthyroidism and ophthalmopathy. Each CDR3 protein is one row after TCRdb ran MiXCR on the multiplex PCR reads. The sample consists of 480,000 or so distinct CDR3 sequences, 35% to 50% of them appearing once. The material sequenced was peripheral blood or thyroid tissue (not recorded which). All receptors come from an adult woman with Graves' disease, either hyperthyroidism or ophthalmopathy (not recorded which). The CDR3 runs from the conserved cysteine through the conserved F or W. The D gene is left open where the match is weak. The size entry is marked missing in some rows and otherwise reads once, few, many or a size class.

v_gene	abundance	d_gene	j_gene	CDR3nt	CDR3aa
TRBV7-9	many	TRBD1	TRBJ1-4	TGTGCCAGCAGCTCGGGACAGATAAATGAAAAACTGTTTTTT	CASSSGQINEKLFF
TRBV2	-	TRBD1	TRBJ2-5	TGTGCCAGCAAGCGGACAGGGTCCGAGACCCAGTACTTC	CASKRTGSETQYF
TRBV7-4	-	-	TRBJ2-2	TGTGCCAGCCCCCCATCGAACACCGGGGAGCTGTTTTTT	CASPPSNTGELFF
TRBV5-8	many	TRBD1	TRBJ1-1	TGTGCCAGCAGCAAAAACAGGGGCCAGAACACTGAAGCTTTCTTT	CASSKNRGQNTEAFF
TRBV10-3	many	-	TRBJ1-1	TGTGCCATCAGTGAGGGCAGTCTGAACACTGAAGCTTTCTTT	CAISEGSLNTEAFF
TRBV20-1	-	-	TRBJ1-5	TGCAGTGCTACCATGGGTTCTAGCAATCAGCCCCAGCATTTT	CSATMGSSNQPQHF
TRBV10-1	-	TRBD1	TRBJ1-1	TGCGCCAGCAGCGGGACAGCGCGAACTGAAGCTTTCTTT	CASSGTARTEAFF
TRBV29-1	-	-	TRBJ1-2	TGCAGCGTTGATTTGTCCAGCAACTATGGCTACACCTTC	CSVDLSSNYGYTF
TRBV25-1	few	TRBD1	TRBJ1-4	TGTGCCAGCAGTGAGGCAGGGGGCGCTGGAAAACTGTTTTTT	CASSEAGGAGKLFF
TRBV19	many	TRBD1	TRBJ1-2	TGTGCCAGTAGTTTCGCCTGGACAGGGCGGGATGGCTACACCTTC	CASSFAWTGRDGYTF
TRBV15	-	-	TRBJ2-1	TGTGCCACCAGCAGAGATTGGAGTGGTGAGCAGTTCTTC	CATSRDWSGEQFF
TRBV6-5	-	-	TRBJ1-2	TGTGCCAGCAGTACAACATCCGGGTCCTCTTATGGCTACACCTTC	CASSTTSGSSYGYTF
TRBV7-9	once	TRBD1	TRBJ2-5	TGTGCCAGCAGCCCACGGACAGGTAGCGAGAAGACCCAGTACTTC	CASSPRTGSEKTQYF
TRBV7-2	-	-	TRBJ1-6	TGTGCCAGCAGCGACAACAGGGATTCACCCCTCCACTTT	CASSDNRDSPLHF
TRBV5-1	once	-	TRBJ1-5	TGCGCCAGCAGAATTGACAGAAATCAGCCCCAGCATTTT	CASRIDRNQPQHF
TRBV9	-	TRBD2	TRBJ2-7	TGTGCCAGCAGCCCAACGGCGCGGGGGTCCTACGAGCAGTACTTC	CASSPTARGSYEQYF
TRBV20-1	many	-	TRBJ2-7	TGCAGTGCTAGAGGGTACCGGGAGTCCTACGAGCAGTACTTC	CSARGYRESYEQYF
TRBV6-1	-	-	TRBJ1-3	TGTGCCAGCAAGTGGAACCCTGGGGGGCTAACCTCTGGAAACACCATATATTTT	CASKWNPGGLTSGNTIYF
TRBV7-2	-	TRBD1	TRBJ1-3	TGTGCCAGCAGCCCACCACCCGGGACAGGCTCTGGAAACACCATATATTTT	CASSPPPGTGSGNTIYF
TRBV7-9	-	-	TRBJ1-4	TGTGCCAGCAGCTTCGTTGGGGACGTTGAAAAACTGTTTTTT	CASSFVGDVEKLFF
TRBV5-1	many	-	TRBJ2-2	TGCGCCAGCAGCTCCCGACAAAACACCGGGGAGCTGTTTTTT	CASSSRQNTGELFF
TRBV2	-	-	TRBJ2-7	TGTGCCAGCAGTGAAGAGGGCGCCTACGAGCAGTACTTC	CASSEEGAYEQYF
TRBV4-1	many	TRBD1	TRBJ1-1	TGTGCCAGCAGCCAAGACAGGGGAACTGAAGCTTTCTTT	CASSQDRGTEAFF
TRBV10-2	-	-	TRBJ1-1	TGCGCCAGCAGTCCCGCGGGGGGCGTTAGGGAGGACACTGAAGCTTTCTTT	CASSPAGGVREDTEAFF
TRBV7-9	few	-	TRBJ2-2	TGTGCCAGCAGCTCGGCCCACGGCGGGGAGCTGTTTTTT	CASSSAHGGELFF
TRBV20-1	-	-	TRBJ1-5	TGCAGTGCTAGTTCGTTTTTGGACAGCAATCAGCCCCAGCATTTT	CSASSFLDSNQPQHF
TRBV12-3/TRBV12-4	many	-	TRBJ1-1	TGTGCCAGCAGTTTCCGGGGGGCGAGCACTGAAGCTTTCTTT	CASSFRGASTEAFF
TRBV14	-	-	TRBJ2-7	TGTGCCAGCAGCCGCGAGGACAGTCCCCAGTACTTC	CASSREDSPQYF
TRBV5-6	many	-	TRBJ1-1	TGTGCCAGCAGCTTAGGCACTACCACTGAAGCTTTCTTT	CASSLGTTTEAFF
TRBV5-6	few	-	TRBJ2-2	TGTGCCAGCAGCTTGGCACGGGAGCTGTTTTTT	CASSLARELFF
TRBV27	-	TRBD1	TRBJ2-7	TGTGCCAGCAGTCCTCAGGGACAGGGCGCCCACGAGCAGTACTTC	CASSPQGQGAHEQYF
TRBV20-1	-	TRBD1	TRBJ1-5	TGCAGTGCTAGAACCGGGACAGGGTATAGCAATCAGCCCCAGCATTTT	CSARTGTGYSNQPQHF
TRBV29-1	few	TRBD1	TRBJ2-7	TGCAGCGTTGAGAACCGGGACAGTCCCTACGAGCAGTACTTC	CSVENRDSPYEQYF
TRBV28	many	-	TRBJ1-1	TGTGCCAGCAGTTTTCCAACTGAAGCTTTCTTT	CASSFPTEAFF
TRBV6-2/TRBV6-3	few	TRBD2	TRBJ2-2	TGTGCCAGCAGCACGACTAGCGGGAGGGCCCTCGCCACCGGGGAGCTGTTTTTT	CASSTTSGRALATGELFF
TRBV24-1	-	TRBD1	TRBJ1-1	TGTGCCACCAGTGCTGGGACAGGGTCCGTAACTACTGAAGCTTTCTTT	CATSAGTGSVTTEAFF
TRBV7-3	-	TRBD1	TRBJ2-7	TGTGCCAGCAGTCCGACCCCGGGACAGGGACTCTACGAGCAGTACTTC	CASSPTPGQGLYEQYF
TRBV18	-	-	TRBJ1-3	TGTGCCAGCTCACCGGAGGGGTCCAGAAGAAACACCATATATTTT	CASSPEGSRRNTIYF
TRBV7-8	-	-	TRBJ1-6	TGTGCCAGCAGCTTAGTAGCTCAGGCTAATTCACCCCTCCACTTT	CASSLVAQANSPLHF
TRBV2	many	TRBD1	TRBJ2-2	TGTGCCAGCGGAAACCAGGGGGCGGTCACCGGGGAGCTGTTTTTT	CASGNQGAVTGELFF
TRBV2	-	TRBD1	TRBJ1-3	TGTGCCAGCAGTGCTCGACAGGGCGACTCTGGAAACACCATATATTTT	CASSARQGDSGNTIYF
TRBV24-1	many	-	TRBJ2-5	TGTGCCACCAGTGACCCGGCGGGCAGGGAAGAGACCCAGTACTTC	CATSDPAGREETQYF
TRBV20-1	-	-	TRBJ1-6	TGCAGTGCTAGAGGCCCCGGGACATTGGATTCACCCCTCCACTTT	CSARGPGTLDSPLHF
TRBV29-1	many	-	TRBJ1-2	TGCAGCGTTGACCGCGGGGGCCTTATTCCCTTC	CSVDRGGLIPF
TRBV7-2	many	-	TRBJ1-6	TGTGCCAGCAGCTTTGAGACAGGTTATAATTCACCCCTCCACTTT	CASSFETGYNSPLHF
TRBV9	-	-	TRBJ1-2	TGTGCCAGCTCGATCTTGGGACTCTCCGACTATGGCTACACCTTC	CASSILGLSDYGYTF
TRBV5-1	-	TRBD1	TRBJ2-2	TGCGCCAGCAGCCGACAGGGTGACGGGGAGCTGTTTTTT	CASSRQGDGELFF
TRBV10-1	-	-	TRBJ2-2	TGTGCCAGCAGCTTTTCATCGGATGACGGGGAGCTGTTTTTT	CASSFSSDDGELFF
TRBV19	-	-	TRBJ1-2	TGTGCCAGTAAAGAGAATGGCTACACCTTC	CASKENGYTF
TRBV25-1	few	-	TRBJ1-1	TGTGCCAGCAGTCTTGGAATGACGAACACTGAAGCTTTCTTT	CASSLGMTNTEAFF
TRBV15	-	-	TRBJ2-7	TGTGCCACCAGCCAGCACAGGGCCTACGAGCAGTACTTC	CATSQHRAYEQYF
TRBV7-2	-	-	TRBJ2-1	TGTGCCAGCAGCTTAGGTTACAGTAATGAGCAGTTCTTC	CASSLGYSNEQFF
TRBV10-3	few	-	TRBJ1-5	TGTGCCATCAGAGATGACAGCCCCAATCAGCCCCAGCATTTT	CAIRDDSPNQPQHF
TRBV24-1	-	-	TRBJ1-2	TGTGCCACCAGTGATCCACTGGCGATCGGCTACACCTTC	CATSDPLAIGYTF
TRBV10-3	many	-	TRBJ2-7	TGTGCCATCAGTGAGGGGGTGACAGCCGAGCAGTACTTC	CAISEGVTAEQYF